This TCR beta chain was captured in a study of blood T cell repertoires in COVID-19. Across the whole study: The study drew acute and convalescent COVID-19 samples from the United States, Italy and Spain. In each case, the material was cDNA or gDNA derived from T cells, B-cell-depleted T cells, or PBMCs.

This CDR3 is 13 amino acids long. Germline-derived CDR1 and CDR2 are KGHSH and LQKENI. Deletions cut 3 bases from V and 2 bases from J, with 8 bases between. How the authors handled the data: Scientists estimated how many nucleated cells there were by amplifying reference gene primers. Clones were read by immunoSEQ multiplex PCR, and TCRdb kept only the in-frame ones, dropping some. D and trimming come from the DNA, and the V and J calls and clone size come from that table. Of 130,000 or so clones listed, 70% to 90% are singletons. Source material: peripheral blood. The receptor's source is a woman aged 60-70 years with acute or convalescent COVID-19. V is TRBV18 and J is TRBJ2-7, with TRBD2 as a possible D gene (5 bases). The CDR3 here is CASSPTGTYEQYF. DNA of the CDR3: TGTGCCAGCTCACCGACGGGGACCTACGAGCAGTACTTC.